This TCR beta chain derives from a study of radiotherapy plus CTLA-4 blockade in lung cancer. Study-wide background: Among enrolled patients, over 15% responded and around 30% achieved disease control.

The CDR3 runs to 17 residues. The junction had 10 bases not matched to a gene; V was cut back by 2 bases and J by 3 bases. Germline V gene data show CDR1 as MGHRA and CDR2 as YSYEKL. Sequenced by immunoSEQ multiplex PCR; TCRdb stores in-frame clones only, minus some. The data show roughly 48,000 clones, 82% seen once. The specimen comprised peripheral blood, sampled from a patient treated with radiotherapy plus ipilimumab. The sequence came from a human donor with non-small cell lung cancer who had stable disease on radiotherapy plus ipilimumab. The chain couples TRBV4-1 to TRBJ1-2, with TRBD1 matching over 9 bases. The CDR3 is CASSQKRDRVEYYGYTF. CDR3 nucleotide sequence: TGCGCCAGCAGCCAAAAGAGGGACAGGGTGGAATACTATGGCTACACCTTC.